This entry lists 29 T cell receptor beta chains sequenced from one sample in a study of shared clonotypes between healthy human individuals (dated by TCRdb to 2019 to 2021). The protocol used for the library was the immunoSEQ multiplex PCR assay. TCRdb limited this immuneACCESS table to in-frame rearrangements with V and J called. A share of clones is missing; checked studies link under half to unresolved V genes, and the rest is unexplained. The sample profile shows around 2,000,000 clones; under 95% of them were found once. 1.7% of the sample is taken by the ten largest. CD8 naive samples were obtained by positive selection for CCR7 among CD45RO-negative cells, yielding a CD45RA+CCR7+ population from which TemRA cells were excluded. Sequencing used naive CD8+ T cells from PBMCs. Sample cell subset or site, as interpreted from the label and publication: CD45RA+CCR7+. All receptors derive from a man aged 18 to 30 in good health. Some clones in this sample may be carry-over from other donors' samples.

This rearrangement joins TRBV11-2 to TRBJ2-7; no reliable D call. This CDR3 is built from 12 residues. Trimming took 6 bases from V and 7 from J, leaving 13 bases between them. The V gene's germline CDR1 is SGHAT and CDR2 FQNNGV. Written as DNA, the CDR3 is TGTGCCAGCAGTCGAGGCTTGGCAGAGCAGTACTTC. This codes for CASSRGLAEQYF. The full variable domain, in which reference TRBV11-2 and TRBJ2-7 provide the parts outside the CDR3, is EAGVAQSPRYKIIEKRQSVAFWCNPISGHATLYWYQQILGQGPKLLIQFQNNGVVDDSQLPKDRFSAERLKGVDSTLKIQPAKLEDSAVYLCASSRGLAEQYFGPGTRLTVT.

This chain uses TRBV5-5 with TRBJ1-1, with TRBD1 as a possible D gene (6 bases). V gave up 0 bases and J gave up 8 bases, with 14 bases separating them. The CDR3 consists of 14 residues. Per germline, CDR1 SGHKS and CDR2 YYEKEE (reference sequence). The chain's CDR3 is CASSLEGRRGEAFF. Written as DNA, the CDR3 is TGTGCCAGCAGCTTGGAGGGCAGAAGGGGGGAAGCTTTCTTT. Drawing the rest from reference TRBV5-5 and TRBJ1-1, the complete variable domain is DAGVTQSPTHLIKTRGQQVTLRCSPISGHKSVSWYQQVLGQGPQFIFQYYEKEERGRGNFPDRFSARQFPNYSSELNVNALLLGDSALYLCASSLEGRRGEAFFGQGTRLTVV.

Notes on this clone: Other nucleotide sequences in the sample specify the same CDR3. The V and J genes are TRBV7-9 and TRBJ2-7; possibly TRBD1 for D (6 bases). The germline V and J ends were trimmed by 1 base and 3 bases, with 13 bases remaining between them. Germline CDR1 SEHNR, CDR2 FQNEAQ (reference sequence). The CDR3 covers 15 residues. CDR3 in DNA: TGTGCCAGCAGCTTAGGGGGTACAGGGCACTACGAGCAGTACTTC. Encoded protein: CASSLGGTGHYEQYF.

The chain combines TRBV28 with TRBJ1-3; 9 bases match TRBD1. The CDR3 has 15 residues. With V trimmed by 7 bases and J by 1 base, 5 bases remained unmatched. The germline V gene has CDR1 MDHEN and CDR2 SYDVKM. CDR3 sequence: CASNDRGESGNTIYF. CDR3 DNA: TGTGCCAGCAACGACAGGGGGGAATCTGGAAACACCATATATTTT.

The V and J genes are TRBV27 and TRBJ2-7; D possibly matches TRBD1 or TRBD2 (5 bases each). Trimming stripped 3 bases from V and 2 bases from J, with 14 bases between. Per the germline V gene, CDR1 is MNHEY and CDR2 is SMNVEV (reference sequence). CDR3 length equals 15 residues. CDR3 sequence: CASSFGGAGAYEQYF. DNA for the CDR3: TGTGCCAGCAGTTTCGGTGGGGCCGGGGCCTACGAGCAGTACTTC.

A word on this clone: In the same sample, other DNA sequences code for this CDR3. The rearrangement uses TRBV7-3 and TRBJ2-3, with D perhaps TRBD2 (6 bases). Germline V gives CDR1 SGHTA, CDR2 FQGTGA. Trimming took 0 bases from V and 4 from J, leaving 8 bases between them. The CDR3 covers 14 residues. The CDR3 reads CASSLTGGADTQYF. The CDR3, as DNA: TGTGCCAGCAGCTTAACGGGAGGTGCAGATACGCAGTATTTT.

The gene calls are TRBV4-1 and TRBJ2-7; D possibly corresponds to TRBD1 (6 bases). V dropped 6 bases and J dropped 0 bases, with 15 bases sitting between them. Germline assignment: CDR1 MGHRA and CDR2 YSYEKL. CDR3 length: 15 residues. CDR3 amino acids: CASRHRLDSSYEQYF. CDR3 DNA: TGCGCCAGCAGGCATCGCTTGGACAGCTCCTACGAGCAGTACTTC.

This chain links TRBV19 with TRBJ2-1; 13 bases map to TRBD2. CDR1 LNHDA and CDR2 SQIVND come from the germline V gene (reference sequence). V lost 6 bases to trimming and J lost 7 bases; unmatched junction nucleotides: 3. The CDR3 sequence is 14 residues long. This CDR3 is CASSQTSGRNEQFF. The CDR3 DNA sequence: TGTGCCAGTAGCCAGACTAGCGGGAGGAATGAGCAGTTCTTC.

The DNA for the CDR3 is TGTGCCAGCGCCAGGTCTCCCTACGAGCAGTACTTC. It translates to CASARSPYEQYF. The rearrangement joins TRBV27 to TRBJ2-7; D remains unclear. This CDR3 spans 12 amino acids. V dropped 8 bases and J dropped 2 bases, with 10 bases sitting between them. Germline V gene lookup returns CDR1 MNHEY and CDR2 SMNVEV (reference sequence).

This chain links TRBV4-1 with TRBJ2-1, with TRBD1 matching over 8 bases. The V and J ends lost 1 base and 9 bases, in that order; junction bases with no gene match: 11. This CDR3 comprises 16 residues. Germline V gene sequence: CDR1 MGHRA, CDR2 YSYEKL. This chain's CDR3 is CASSQAPRDRLSEQFF. CDR3 in DNA: TGCGCCAGCAGCCAAGCCCCCCGGGACAGGTTGTCTGAGCAGTTCTTC.

This rearrangement joins TRBV4-1 to TRBJ2-6, with D perhaps matching TRBD2 (5 bases). In germline, CDR1 is MGHRA, CDR2 YSYEKL. CDR3 size: 19 residues. Trimming took off 0 bases at V and 0 bases at J, with 15 bases between the two ends. The CDR3 DNA is TGCGCCAGCAGCCAAGAAGGAGGCTACCTCGACTCTGGGGCCAACGTCCTGACTTTC. Translation gives CASSQEGGYLDSGANVLTF.

In its sample, this clone was seen once. The chain employs TRBV19 and TRBJ2-3; D tentatively fits TRBD1 or TRBD2 (5 bases each). Between the trimmed V and J ends, which lost 5 bases and 2 bases, there was a span of 23 bases. The germline V gene encodes CDR1 LNHDA and CDR2 SQIVND (reference sequence). This CDR3 spans 18 amino acids. The CDR3 bases are TGTGCCAGTAGTCCCGGGGTCCTAGTGGGGGAAGTCACAGATACGCAGTATTTT. Its protein product is CASSPGVLVGEVTDTQYF.

Note on this clone: A read error may produce the germline difference seen at one junction end. V and J are TRBV11-2 and TRBJ2-1; D unresolved. This CDR3 is 12 amino acids long. The germline V gene has CDR1 SGHAT and CDR2 FQNNGV. For the CDR3, the DNA is TGTGCCAGCAGCTCCCGGCCGCTACCGCCTCTCTTC. It is translated as CASSSRPLPPLF.

V gene TRBV15 combines with J gene TRBJ2-7, with 12 bases aligning to TRBD2. The CDR3 totals 19 residues. Per germline, CDR1 LNHNV and CDR2 YYDKDF (reference sequence). With 2 bases clipped from V and 0 bases from J, the junction kept 11 bases outside the gene matches. The DNA for the CDR3 is TGTGCCACCAGCAGACCCATACTAGCGGGAGGCGAAAGCTCCTACGAGCAGTACTTC. Translated: CATSRPILAGGESSYEQYF. Full variable domain (outside the CDR3, taken from reference TRBV15 and TRBJ2-7): DAMVIQNPRYQVTQFGKPVTLSCSQTLNHNVMYWYQQKSSQAPKLLFHYYDKDFNNEADTPDNFQSRRPNTSFCFLDIRSPGLGDTAMYLCATSRPILAGGESSYEQYFGPGTRLTVT.

V and J are TRBV4-3 and TRBJ2-2, with no clear D. There are 14 residues in the CDR3. Trimming removed 0 bases at V and 9 bases at J, with 11 bases between. CDR1 is LGHNA, CDR2 YSLEER, per germline. The CDR3 DNA sequence: TGCGCCAGCAGCCAAGAAGAACGGGCGCGGGAGCTGTTTTTT. Translating it yields CASSQEERARELFF.

V and J are TRBV19 and TRBJ2-3; D is ambiguous. Germline loops: CDR1 LNHDA, CDR2 SQIVND (reference sequence). Trimming left V 0 bases short and J 2 bases short, with 9 bases between. The CDR3 loop spans 15 amino acids. CDR3 bases: TGTGCCAGTAGTATAGAGCCAACTCCCACAGATACGCAGTATTTT. Encoded protein: CASSIEPTPTDTQYF.

The chain joins TRBV7-3 to TRBJ2-2; D remains unclear. Per germline, CDR1 SGHTA and CDR2 FQGTGA. The CDR3 totals 12 residues. The V and J ends lost 4 bases and 8 bases respectively, with 8 bases between them. As DNA, the CDR3 is TGTGCCAGCAGCTCGATCGCTGGGGAGCTGTTTTTT. Protein sequence: CASSSIAGELFF.

The chain uses TRBV28 and TRBJ2-7; 8 positions agree with TRBD2. V lost 5 bases to trimming and J lost 2 bases; unmatched junction nucleotides: 8. Germline CDR1 is MDHEN and CDR2 is SYDVKM. The CDR3 has 15 amino acids. The CDR3 region has the DNA TGTGCCAGCAGTGTTCAGACTAGCGTCCCCTACGAGCAGTACTTC. It encodes CASSVQTSVPYEQYF. The full variable domain, completed using reference TRBV28 and TRBJ2-7, is DVKVTQSSRYLVKRTGEKVFLECVQDMDHENMFWYRQDPGLGLRLIYFSYDVKMKEKGDIPEGYSVSREKKERFSLILESASTNQTSMYLCASSVQTSVPYEQYFGPGTRLTVT.

The V call is TRBV7-3, the J call TRBJ2-5; 8 bases are a match to TRBD1. The V gene's germline CDR1 is SGHTA and CDR2 FQGTGA. Trimming cost V 3 bases and J 5 bases; bases outside gene matches: 8. This CDR3 spans 15 amino acids. The CDR3 reads CASSFSGGALETQYF. The CDR3 DNA follows: TGTGCCAGCAGCTTCTCAGGGGGCGCGTTGGAGACCCAGTACTTC.

The chain is built from TRBV6-5 and TRBJ2-4, with 9 bases lining up with TRBD2. Germline values: CDR1 MNHEY, CDR2 SVGAGI. The CDR3 length is 15 residues. Trimming cost V 2 bases and J 8 bases; bases outside gene matches: 7. DNA of the CDR3: TGTGCCAGCAGTTACGGGGCTAGCGGGATTCACATTCAGTACTTC. It codes for CASSYGASGIHIQYF.

This chain connects TRBV9 to TRBJ2-1; possibly TRBD1 for D (5 bases). CDR1 and CDR2 (germline): SGDLS, YYNGEE. This CDR3 contains 15 residues. Trimming left V 0 bases short and J 4 bases short, with 11 bases between. The CDR3 bases are TGTGCCAGCAGCGTAGAGAACAGGCGATACAATGAGCAGTTCTTC. This encodes CASSVENRRYNEQFF. Full variable domain (missing parts from reference TRBV9 and TRBJ2-1): DSGVTQTPKHLITATGQRVTLRCSPRSGDLSVYWYQQSLDQGLQFLIQYYNGEERAKGNILERFSAQQFPDLHSELNLSSLELGDSALYFCASSVENRRYNEQFFGPGTRLTVL.

The chain couples TRBV7-8 to TRBJ2-3; D not certain. This CDR3 region has 14 residues. Germline-derived CDR1 and CDR2 are SGHVS and FQNEAQ. The germline V and J ends were trimmed by 1 base and 4 bases, with 9 bases remaining between them. The CDR3, as DNA: TGTGCCAGCAGCTTAGGTCCAGATCCAGATACGCAGTATTTT. This codes for CASSLGPDPDTQYF.

The J gene is TRBJ1-1, the V gene TRBV29-1; perhaps TRBD1 as D (6 bases). The germline gives CDR1 SQVTM, CDR2 ANQGSEA. The CDR3 loop spans 11 amino acids. Between the trimmed V and J ends, which lost 6 bases and 7 bases, there was a span of 12 bases. The CDR3 DNA is TGCAGCGTCGTAGAGGGGGGTGAAGCTTTCTTT. This codes for CSVVEGGEAFF.

Turning to this clone: Other nucleotide sequences from this sample produce the same CDR3. The rearrangement links TRBV5-1 to TRBJ2-7; TRBD1 agrees at 10 bases. The CDR3 sequence is 14 residues long. Trimming at V came to 0 bases and at J to 3 bases, leaving 0 bases not matched to a gene. Germline CDR1 SGHRS, CDR2 YFSETQ. The CDR3 protein is CASSLGTGGYEQYF. CDR3 DNA: TGCGCCAGCAGCTTGGGGACAGGGGGCTACGAGCAGTACTTC.

The rearrangement uses TRBV11-2 and TRBJ2-3; no firm D call. This CDR3 is built from 16 residues. The V end was cut by 5 bases, the J end by 2 bases, with 17 bases between. Germline-derived CDR1 and CDR2 are SGHAT and FQNNGV. The CDR3 protein is CASSPRWPGDTDTQYF. CDR3 bases: TGTGCCAGCAGCCCCCGCTGGCCAGGAGACACAGATACGCAGTATTTT.

This clone was found once. V usage is TRBV19 and J usage is TRBJ2-7; possibly TRBD1 for D (5 bases). This CDR3 region has 14 residues. V dropped 2 bases and J dropped 2 bases, with 10 bases sitting between them. CDR1 LNHDA and CDR2 SQIVND come from the germline V gene (reference sequence). This chain's CDR3 is CASSIYETAYEQYF. In nucleotides, the CDR3 is TGTGCCAGTAGTATATACGAGACAGCCTACGAGCAGTACTTC.

The genes are TRBV9 and TRBJ2-3, with D unclear. This CDR3 is 12 amino acids long. The germline gives CDR1 SGDLS, CDR2 YYNGEE. The V end lost 3 bases, the J end lost 2 bases, and 4 bases lay between the germline ends. Here the CDR3 DNA reads TGTGCCAGCAGCGCTGCCACAGATACGCAGTATTTT. Protein product: CASSAATDTQYF.

This clone was detected once. Here the CDR3 reads CASSPVSLRTNYGYTF. The DNA for the CDR3 is TGTGCCAGCAGCCCCGTAAGCCTCCGAACTAACTATGGCTACACCTTC. J is TRBJ1-2 and V is TRBV7-2; D is undetermined. Germline V CDR1 and CDR2: SGHTA, FQGNSA. The CDR3 is made up of 16 amino acids. Trimming pared 5 bases from V and 0 bases from J, leaving 16 bases between.

The rearrangement joins TRBV7-6 to TRBJ2-7; TRBD2 aligns across 8 bases. V gave up 6 bases and J gave up 1 base; unmatched junction bases: 8. The CDR3 spans 15 residues. Germline assignment: CDR1 SGHVS and CDR2 FNYEAQ. The CDR3 protein is CASRLGRGGSYEQYF. CDR3 in DNA: TGTGCCAGCAGATTGGGACGCGGGGGGTCCTACGAGCAGTACTTC.